This paragraph covers one T cell receptor (beta chain) sequence. Its antigen is still unknown. The data were obtained in a study of blood T cells in healthy people across ages. Whole-study findings and limits: Older individuals had lower TCR beta diversity per million T cells (the decline was roughly linear). Because sorting was not performed, PBMCs prevented conclusive naive versus antigen-experienced comparison. Estimates based on one million T cells were treated as lower bounds.

A second PCR of 7 to 11 cycles used a sample-barcoded 5' primer and a J-beta primer mix. From the 5' RACE reads, TCRdb called clonotypes with MiXCR, one entry per CDR3 protein. The sample has about 1,400,000 distinct CDR3 sequences, approximately 42% seen once. Source material: blood. The receptor's source is a young woman in good health.

The CDR3, as DNA: TGTGCCAGCAGCGGAGACCCCGGAAAAGAAGCTTTCTTT. Its translation: CASSGDPGKEAFF. This chain links TRBV9 with TRBJ1-1; D is unclear. With 3 bases removed from V and 8 bases from J, the gap between germline ends came to 14 bases. Germline values: CDR1 SGDLS, CDR2 YYNGEE. CDR3 length equals 13 residues. Full variable domain (rest looked up from reference TRBV9 and TRBJ1-1): DSGVTQTPKHLITATGQRVTLRCSPRSGDLSVYWYQQSLDQGLQFLIQYYNGEERAKGNILERFSAQQFPDLHSELNLSSLELGDSALYFCASSGDPGKEAFFGQGTRLTVV.